The TCR beta chain under discussion was sequenced for a study of shared clonotypes between healthy human individuals. The overall study: Three CD4 naive, three CD4 memory, two CD8 naive and one CD8 memory plate were used per donor. The study's findings and limits: Clonotypes not shared had lower generation probabilities than those common to all four donors. Several donors had around 5% of their naive CD4 clonotypes in common.

Looked up from germline, CDR1 is SQVTM and CDR2 is ANQGSEA. CDR3 length: 13 amino acids. With 3 bases removed from V and 6 bases from J, the gap between germline ends came to 11 bases. In the naive CD8 group, cells lacked CD45RO and were positively selected for CCR7, so terminally differentiated effector memory CD45RA+ cells were left out. For this clone: As yet, its antigen is unknown.

TCRdb's copy holds only in-frame clones and misses some; the assay was immunoSEQ multiplex PCR. Among some 740,000 clones listed, nearly 95% were seen once. Sequencing was performed on naive CD8+ T cells sorted from blood. The V and J genes are TRBV29-1 and TRBJ2-2; tentatively, D is TRBD1 (6 bases). The clonotype was recovered from a man aged 25-45 years in good health. The CDR3 DNA is TGCAGCGTTGAGTTTGACAGGCCCGGGGAGCTGTTTTTT. This sequence encodes CSVEFDRPGELFF.